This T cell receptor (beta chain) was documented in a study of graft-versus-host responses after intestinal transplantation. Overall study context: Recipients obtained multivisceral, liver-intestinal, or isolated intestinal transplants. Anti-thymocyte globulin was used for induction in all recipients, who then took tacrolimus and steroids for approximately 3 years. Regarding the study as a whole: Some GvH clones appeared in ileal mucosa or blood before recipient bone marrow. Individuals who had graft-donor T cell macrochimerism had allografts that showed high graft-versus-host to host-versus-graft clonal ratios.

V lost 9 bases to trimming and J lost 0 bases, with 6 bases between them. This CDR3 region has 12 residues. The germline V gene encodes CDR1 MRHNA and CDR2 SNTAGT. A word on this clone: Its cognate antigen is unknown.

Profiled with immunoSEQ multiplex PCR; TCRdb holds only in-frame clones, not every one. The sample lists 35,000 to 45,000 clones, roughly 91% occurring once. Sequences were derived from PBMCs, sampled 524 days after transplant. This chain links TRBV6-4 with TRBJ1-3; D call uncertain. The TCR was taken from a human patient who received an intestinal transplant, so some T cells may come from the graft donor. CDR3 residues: CARIDSGNTIYF. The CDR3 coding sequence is TGTGCCAGGATAGACTCTGGAAACACCATATATTTT.